This TCR beta chain originates from a study of blood T cell repertoires in COVID-19. Turning to the study itself: Recovery among Cohort 3 donors was established by two negative PCRs, clearance, or symptom resolution.

TCRdb's copy holds only in-frame clones and misses some; the assay was immunoSEQ multiplex PCR. The repertoire includes roughly 190,000 clones, 86% of them detected once, and 20% to 25% sits in the top ten. The CDR3 extends over 15 amino acids. The V gene's germline CDR1 is SEHNR and CDR2 FQNEAQ (reference sequence). The J segment lost 1 base and the V segment lost 5 bases, leaving 3 bases of the junction unmatched. This sequence joins TRBV7-9 and TRBJ1-1; 11 bases agree with TRBD1. Sequenced input: PBMCs or T cells enriched from blood (not recorded which). The receptor was isolated from a woman aged 40 to 50 in a cohort exposed to, infected with or recovered from COVID-19 (not recorded which). CDR3 nucleotides: TGTGCCAGCAGCCCCGGGACAGGGGGGAACACTGAAGCTTTCTTT. Protein: CASSPGTGGNTEAFF. The full variable domain, in which reference TRBV7-9 and TRBJ1-1 provide the parts outside the CDR3, is DTGVSQNPRHKITKRGQNVTFRCDPISEHNRLYWYRQTLGQGPEFLTYFQNEAQLEKSRLLSDRFSAERPKGSFSTLEIQRTEQGDSAMYLCASSPGTGGNTEAFFGQGTRLTVV.